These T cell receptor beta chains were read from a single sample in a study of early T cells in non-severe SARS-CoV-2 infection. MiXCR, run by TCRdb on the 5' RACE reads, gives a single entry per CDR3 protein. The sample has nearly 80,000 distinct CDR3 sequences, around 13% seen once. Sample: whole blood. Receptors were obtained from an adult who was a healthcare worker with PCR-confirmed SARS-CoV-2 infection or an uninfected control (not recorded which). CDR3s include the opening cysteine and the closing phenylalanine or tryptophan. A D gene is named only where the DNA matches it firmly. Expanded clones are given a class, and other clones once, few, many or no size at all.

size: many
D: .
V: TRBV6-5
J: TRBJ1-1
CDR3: CASSSIITQNTEAFF
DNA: TGTGCCAGCAGCTCCATCATTACACAGAACACTGAAGCTTTCTTT

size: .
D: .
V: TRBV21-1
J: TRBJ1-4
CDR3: CASSKRGTSVATNEKLFF
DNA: TGTGCCAGCAGCAAAAGGGGGACTTCGGTTGCAACTAATGAAAAACTGTTTTTT

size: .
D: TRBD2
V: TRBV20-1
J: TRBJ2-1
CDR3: CSARRDYSYNEQFF
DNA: TGCAGTGCTCGGCGGGACTACTCCTACAATGAGCAGTTCTTC

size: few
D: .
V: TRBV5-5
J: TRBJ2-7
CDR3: CASSPYTVVYEQYF
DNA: TGTGCCAGCAGCCCCTACACGGTAGTCTACGAGCAGTACTTC

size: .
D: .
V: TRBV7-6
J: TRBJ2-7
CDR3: CASSSSPGGFTYEQYF
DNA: TGTGCCAGCAGCTCCTCACCCGGGGGTTTTACCTACGAGCAGTACTTC

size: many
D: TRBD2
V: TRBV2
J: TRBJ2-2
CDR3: CASSVAKHRGVGELFF
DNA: TGTGCCAGCAGTGTGGCGAAGCATCGGGGGGTCGGGGAGCTGTTTTTT

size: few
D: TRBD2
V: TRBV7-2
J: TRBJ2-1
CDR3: CASSLGTSGEGYEQFF
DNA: TGTGCCAGCAGCTTAGGGACTAGCGGGGAGGGCTATGAGCAGTTCTTC

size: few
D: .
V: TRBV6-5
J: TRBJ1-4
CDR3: CASSYSGAEKLFF
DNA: TGTGCCAGCAGTTACTCTGGGGCCGAAAAACTGTTTTTT

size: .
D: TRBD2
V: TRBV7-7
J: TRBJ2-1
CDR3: CASSQGTSGWENEQFF
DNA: TGTGCTAGCAGCCAAGGGACTAGCGGGTGGGAGAATGAGCAGTTCTTC

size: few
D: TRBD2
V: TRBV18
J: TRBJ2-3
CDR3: CASSPSGLTDTQYF
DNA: TGTGCCAGCTCTCCTAGCGGGCTCACAGATACGCAGTATTTT

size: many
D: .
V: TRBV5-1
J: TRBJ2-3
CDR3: CASSLAPRTDTQYF
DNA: TGCGCCAGCAGCTTGGCACCGAGGACAGATACGCAGTATTTT

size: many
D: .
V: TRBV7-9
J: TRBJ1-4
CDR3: CASSLGRGRTNEKLFF
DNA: TGTGCCAGCAGCTTAGGGCGAGGAAGAACTAATGAAAAACTGTTTTTT

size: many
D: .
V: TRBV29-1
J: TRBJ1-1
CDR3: CSVEDRRSMNTEAFF
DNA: TGCAGCGTTGAAGATCGGAGATCCATGAACACTGAAGCTTTCTTT

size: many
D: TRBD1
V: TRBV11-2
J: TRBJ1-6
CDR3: CASSLRQGLVNSPLHF
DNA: TGTGCCAGCAGCCTACGACAGGGACTTGTGAATTCACCCCTCCACTTT

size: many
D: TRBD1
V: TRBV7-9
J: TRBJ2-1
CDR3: CASSLVPFGQGVYEQFF
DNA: TGTGCCAGCAGCTTAGTGCCGTTTGGACAGGGTGTGTATGAGCAGTTCTTC

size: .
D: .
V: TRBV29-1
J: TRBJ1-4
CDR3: CSVLVETNEKLFF
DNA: TGCAGCGTTCTGGTTGAGACTAATGAAAAACTGTTTTTT

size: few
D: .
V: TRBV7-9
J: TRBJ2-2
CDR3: CASSLAGGLTGELFF
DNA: TGTGCCAGCAGCTTAGCGGGAGGACTCACCGGGGAGCTGTTTTTT

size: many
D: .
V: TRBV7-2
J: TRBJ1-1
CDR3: CASSPRHNTEAFF
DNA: TGTGCCAGCAGCCCACGACATAACACTGAAGCTTTCTTT

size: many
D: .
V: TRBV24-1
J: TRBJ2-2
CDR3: CATSDSRREELFF
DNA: TGTGCCACCAGTGACTCCAGACGAGAGGAGCTGTTTTTT

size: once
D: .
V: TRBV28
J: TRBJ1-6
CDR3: CASSPSGQYNSPLHF
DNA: TGTGCCAGCAGTCCCTCGGGACAATATAATTCACCCCTCCACTTT

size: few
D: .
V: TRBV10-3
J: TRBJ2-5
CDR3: CAISESQETQYF
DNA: TGTGCCATCAGTGAGTCTCAGGAGACCCAGTACTTC

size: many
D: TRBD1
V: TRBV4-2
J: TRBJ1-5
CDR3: CASSRAGQGNQPQHF
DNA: TGTGCCAGCAGCCGGGCTGGACAGGGCAATCAGCCCCAGCATTTT

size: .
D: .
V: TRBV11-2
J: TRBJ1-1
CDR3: CASSSLLEAFF
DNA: TGTGCCAGCAGCTCCCTATTGGAAGCTTTCTTT

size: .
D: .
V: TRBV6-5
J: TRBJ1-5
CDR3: CASSYRAGTRNQPQHF
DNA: TGTGCCAGCAGTTACCGCGCCGGGACGCGGAATCAGCCCCAGCATTTT

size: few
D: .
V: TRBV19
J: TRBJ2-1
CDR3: CASSRTWEDEQFF
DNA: TGTGCCAGTAGCCGAACGTGGGAAGATGAGCAGTTCTTC

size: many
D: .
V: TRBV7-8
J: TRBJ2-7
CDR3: CASSQAGGAPEQYF
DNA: TGTGCCAGCAGCCAAGCCGGGGGCGCACCCGAGCAGTACTTC

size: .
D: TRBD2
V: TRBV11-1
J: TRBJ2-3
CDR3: CASSFYNGLADCTDTQYF
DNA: TGTGCCAGCAGCTTCTATAATGGACTAGCAGACTGCACAGATACGCAGTATTTT

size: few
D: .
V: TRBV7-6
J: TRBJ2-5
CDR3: CASSLEDLGETQYF
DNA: TGTGCCAGCAGCTTAGAGGACCTTGGGGAGACCCAGTACTTC

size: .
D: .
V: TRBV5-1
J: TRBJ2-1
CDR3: CASSWRAGRSYNEQFF
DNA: TGCGCCAGCAGCTGGAGGGCCGGACGGTCCTACAATGAGCAGTTCTTC

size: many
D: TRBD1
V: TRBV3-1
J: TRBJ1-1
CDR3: CASSQDRDRVGNTEAFF
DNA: TGTGCCAGCAGCCAAGACCGGGACAGGGTTGGGAACACTGAAGCTTTCTTT

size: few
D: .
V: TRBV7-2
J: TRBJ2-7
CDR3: CASSLSDWDFGSYEQYF
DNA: TGTGCCAGCAGCTTATCTGACTGGGACTTCGGCTCCTACGAGCAGTACTTC

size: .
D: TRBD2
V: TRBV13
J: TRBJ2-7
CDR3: CASSPTSGSYEQYF
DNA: TGTGCCAGCAGCCCGACTAGCGGCTCCTACGAGCAGTACTTC

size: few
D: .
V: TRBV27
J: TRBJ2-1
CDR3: CASRGSSSYNEQFF
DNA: TGTGCCAGTAGAGGGTCCAGCTCCTACAATGAGCAGTTCTTC

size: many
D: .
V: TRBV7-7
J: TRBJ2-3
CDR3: CAIKRDSTDTQYF
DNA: TGTGCCATAAAGAGGGACAGCACAGATACGCAGTATTTT

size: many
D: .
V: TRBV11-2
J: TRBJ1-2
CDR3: CASSVSGTYRLGGYTF
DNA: TGTGCCAGCAGCGTATCCGGGACATATCGGCTCGGTGGCTACACCTTC

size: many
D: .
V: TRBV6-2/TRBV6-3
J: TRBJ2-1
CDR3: CASSWGNEQFF
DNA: TGTGCCAGCAGCTGGGGGAATGAGCAGTTCTTC

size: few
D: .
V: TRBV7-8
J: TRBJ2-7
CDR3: CASSPGLDMYEQYF
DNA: TGTGCCAGCAGTCCTGGATTAGACATGTACGAGCAGTACTTC

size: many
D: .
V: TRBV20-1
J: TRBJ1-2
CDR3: CSARQPNYGYTF
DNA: TGCAGTGCTAGGCAGCCCAACTATGGCTACACCTTC

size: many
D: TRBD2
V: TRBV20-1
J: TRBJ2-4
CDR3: CSASSGSYENIQYF
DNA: TGCAGTGCCTCCAGCGGGAGCTATGAAAACATTCAGTACTTC

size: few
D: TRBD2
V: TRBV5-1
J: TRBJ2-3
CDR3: CASSLGTSGASTDTQYF
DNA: TGCGCCAGCAGCCTAGGGACTAGCGGTGCCAGCACAGATACGCAGTATTTT

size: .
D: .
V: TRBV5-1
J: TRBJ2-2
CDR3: CASSTTMNTGELFF
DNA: TGCGCCAGCAGCACGACAATGAACACCGGGGAGCTGTTTTTT

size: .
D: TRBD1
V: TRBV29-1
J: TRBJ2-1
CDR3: CSVARQGDYNEQFF
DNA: TGCAGCGTTGCTAGACAGGGGGATTACAATGAGCAGTTCTTC

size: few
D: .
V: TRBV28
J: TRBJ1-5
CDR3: CATSVQFDQPQHF
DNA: TGTGCCACCTCAGTTCAGTTCGATCAGCCCCAGCATTTT

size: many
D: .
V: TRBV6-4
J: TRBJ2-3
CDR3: CASSGADTDTQYF
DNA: TGTGCCAGCAGTGGGGCGGACACAGATACGCAGTATTTT

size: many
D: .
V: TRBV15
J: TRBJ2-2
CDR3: CATSRVTGELFF
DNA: TGTGCCACCAGCAGGGTTACCGGGGAGCTGTTTTTT

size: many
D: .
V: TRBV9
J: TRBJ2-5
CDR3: CASSVGGPGGTQYF
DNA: TGTGCCAGCAGCGTAGGAGGCCCCGGGGGGACCCAGTACTTC

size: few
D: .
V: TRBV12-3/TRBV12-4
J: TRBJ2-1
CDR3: CASRVSVYNEQFF
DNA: TGTGCCAGCAGAGTTAGCGTTTACAATGAGCAGTTCTTC

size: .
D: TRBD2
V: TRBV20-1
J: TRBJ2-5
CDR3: CSARDSGGALETQYF
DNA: TGCAGTGCTAGAGATAGCGGGGGGGCTCTGGAGACCCAGTACTTC

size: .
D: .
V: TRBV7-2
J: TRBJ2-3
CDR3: CASSQLYGGGVNTDTQYF
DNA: TGTGCCAGCAGCCAACTGTACGGCGGGGGCGTCAACACAGATACGCAGTATTTT

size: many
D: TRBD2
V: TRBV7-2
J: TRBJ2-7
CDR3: CASGSGTNSYEQYF
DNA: TGTGCCAGCGGATCCGGGACTAACTCCTACGAGCAGTACTTC

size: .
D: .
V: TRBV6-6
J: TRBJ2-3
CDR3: CASSRGQPEGTDTQYF
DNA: TGTGCCAGCAGTAGGGGACAACCCGAGGGCACAGATACGCAGTATTTT

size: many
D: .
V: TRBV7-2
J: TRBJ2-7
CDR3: CASSLVAGVEQYF
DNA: TGTGCCAGCAGCTTAGTAGCAGGGGTGGAGCAGTACTTC

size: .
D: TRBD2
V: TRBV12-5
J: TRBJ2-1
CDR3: CASGSIGTSFSNEQFF
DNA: TGTGCTAGTGGTTCTATAGGGACTAGCTTCTCCAATGAGCAGTTCTTC

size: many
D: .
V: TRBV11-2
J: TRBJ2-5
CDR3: CASSPPGSLQETQYF
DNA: TGTGCCAGCAGCCCGCCGGGCAGTCTGCAAGAGACCCAGTACTTC

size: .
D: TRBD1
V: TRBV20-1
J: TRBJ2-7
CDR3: CSARAGTDVSYEQYF
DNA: TGCAGTGCTAGGGCCGGGACAGACGTCTCCTACGAGCAGTACTTC

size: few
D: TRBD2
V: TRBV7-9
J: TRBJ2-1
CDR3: CASSSFLAGGSDEQFF
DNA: TGTGCCAGCAGCTCATTCCTAGCGGGAGGGTCGGATGAGCAGTTCTTC

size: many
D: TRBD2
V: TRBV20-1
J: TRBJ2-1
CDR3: CSARLGLALSHNEQFF
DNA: TGCAGTGCTAGGTTGGGACTAGCATTATCCCACAATGAGCAGTTCTTC